This TCR beta chain was found in a study of blood T cell repertoires in COVID-19. Overall study: T cells, B-cell-depleted T cells, or PBMCs supplied cDNA or gDNA.

Germline-derived CDR1 and CDR2 are SEHNR and FQNEAQ (reference sequence). V was clipped by 1 base and J by 2 bases, with 15 bases between them. This CDR3 is built from 17 residues. Authors' analysis steps: The authors estimated nucleated cell counts from reference gene primer amplification. Libraries were prepared by immunoSEQ multiplex PCR; TCRdb keeps only in-frame clonotypes and omits some of them. For V, J and clone size, that table is used; D and trimming come from the DNA. Seen here are around 100,000 clones, about 86% observed once, and the top ten hold roughly 14%. The TCR was taken from a human donor in a cohort sampled during active COVID-19. Sequences were obtained from peripheral blood. The V and J genes are TRBV7-9 and TRBJ2-1; D remains ambiguous. The CDR3 sequence is CASSLEFGSLPYNEQFF. The CDR3 nucleotides read TGTGCCAGCAGCTTAGAATTCGGGTCACTCCCCTACAATGAGCAGTTCTTC.